These 6 T cell receptor beta chains came from one sample sequenced in a study of OX40 agonist ivuxolimab in advanced cancers. The repertoire was sequenced with immunoSEQ multiplex PCR; TCRdb's copy has only in-frame clones and lacks some. The sample records 20,000 or so clones, 80% to 90% being singletons. Sequenced material: CD4+ or CD8+ T cells sorted from blood, taken in a trial of the OX40 agonist ivuxolimab. The receptors were gathered from an adult with an advanced solid tumor such as melanoma, head and neck, liver or kidney cancer.

The gene calls are TRBV2 and TRBJ1-4; D call uncertain. This CDR3 contains 15 residues. Germline V gene sequence: CDR1 SNHLY, CDR2 FYNNEI. Deletions cut 5 bases from V and 5 bases from J, with 15 bases between. The CDR3 is CASSIYRYSNEKLFF. CDR3 DNA: TGTGCCAGCAGTATATACCGCTACTCAAATGAAAAACTGTTTTTT. The whole variable domain, remainder taken from reference TRBV2 and TRBJ1-4, is EPEVTQTPSHQVTQMGQEVILRCVPISNHLYFYWYRQILGQKVEFLVSFYNNEISEKSEIFDDQFSVERPDGSNFTLKIRSTKLEDSAMYFCASSIYRYSNEKLFFGSGTQLSVL.

V gene TRBV10-1 combines with J gene TRBJ2-7; no clear D gene. The CDR3 is 14 amino acids. The germline CDR1 and CDR2 sequences are WNHNN and SYGVQD (reference sequence). Trimming left V 3 bases short and J 0 bases short, with 9 bases between. The CDR3 loop reads CASSDYRNSYEQYF. The CDR3 DNA is TGCGCCAGCAGTGATTACCGGAACTCCTACGAGCAGTACTTC.

This chain uses TRBV30 with TRBJ1-2; 8 nucleotides line up with TRBD1. CDR3 size: 13 residues. Per the germline V gene, CDR1 is GTSNPN and CDR2 is SVGIG (reference sequence). V dropped 2 bases and J dropped 10; count of bases not matched to a gene: 9. The CDR3 spells CAWSLGRGPTYTF. CDR3 DNA: TGTGCCTGGAGTCTGGGCAGGGGGCCGACCTACACCTTC. The whole variable domain, remainder taken from reference TRBV30 and TRBJ1-2, is SQTIHQWPATLVQPVGSPLSLECTVEGTSNPNLYWYRQAAGRGLQLLFYSVGIGQISSEVPQNLSASRPQDRQFILSSKKLLLSDSGFYLCAWSLGRGPTYTFGSGTRLTVV.

J is TRBJ1-4 and V is TRBV9, with 7 bases matching TRBD1. The trim removed 4 bases at V and 0 bases at J, leaving 3 bases unmatched. CDR1 is SGDLS and CDR2 is YYNGEE in the germline V gene. The CDR3 length is 15 residues. The CDR3 loop is CASSPQGATNEKLFF. The CDR3, as DNA: TGTGCCAGCAGCCCTCAGGGGGCAACTAATGAAAAACTGTTTTTT.

The chain has TRBV7-9 and TRBJ2-3, with TRBD2 as a possible D gene (6 bases). The length of the CDR3 is 16 residues. Trimming took off 5 bases at V and 3 bases at J, with 18 bases between the two ends. Germline values: CDR1 SEHNR, CDR2 FQNEAQ (reference sequence). This CDR3 reads CASSPWVGGGTDTQYF. DNA of the CDR3: TGTGCCAGCAGCCCATGGGTCGGGGGAGGAACAGATACGCAGTATTTT.

This chain uses TRBV6-5 with TRBJ2-2; 7 bases fit TRBD2. The CDR3 spans 15 residues. Unmatched junction bases numbered 5, after V lost 0 bases and J lost 7 bases. From germline, CDR1 is MNHEY and CDR2 SVGAGI. The CDR3 DNA sequence: TGTGCCAGCAGTTACTCGACCCGGGGGGACGGGGAGCTGTTTTTT. It encodes CASSYSTRGDGELFF.